The 32 T cell receptor beta chains presented below share a single source sample, sequenced in a study of blood T cells in healthy people across ages (dated by TCRdb to 2015 to 2017). Preparation of the library involved 5' RACE. Sequencing instrument: Illumina HiSeq 2500. A second about 7 to 11 cycle PCR used a sample-barcoded 5' primer and a J-beta primer mix. The public reads were reanalyzed by TCRdb: fastp trimming at Q25, MiXCR alignment, in-frame beta chains only. Entries that share a CDR3 protein sequence are merged under the most common genes and DNA. This sample is represented by 800,000 to 950,000 distinct CDR3 sequences; 25% to 35% of them were singletons. About a tenth of the sample goes to the ten largest clones. The sample was also reused in another study, on T cells of mothers and their children.

Sequencing was carried out using blood. The source is a woman in her forties in good health.

Many counts were recorded for this clonotype. V usage is TRBV29-1 and J usage is TRBJ2-1, with D tentatively TRBD2 (7 bases). V was pared by 7 bases and J by 7 bases, with 17 bases between. The CDR3 is 13 residues long. From germline, CDR1 is SQVTM and CDR2 ANQGSEA. This CDR3 reads CSGRGGAINEQFF. In DNA, the CDR3 is TGCAGCGGCAGAGGGGGGGCCATAAATGAGCAGTTCTTC.

This clonotype occurred many times. J is TRBJ2-1 and V is TRBV20-1, with TRBD2 matching over 13 bases. Unmatched junction bases numbered 9, after V lost 6 bases and J lost 4 bases. Germline-derived CDR1 and CDR2 are DFQATT and SNEGSKA (reference sequence). This CDR3 is 16 amino acids long. The DNA for the CDR3 is TGCAGTGCCCTGATACTAGCGGGGGGGAATTACAATGAGCAGTTCTTC. It translates to CSALILAGGNYNEQFF.

A few counts support this clonotype. An end of the junction differs from the germline gene, which may be a read error. This rearrangement joins TRBV29-1 to TRBJ1-3, with TRBD1 as a possible D gene (5 bases). This CDR3 spans 12 amino acids. The germline gives CDR1 SQVTM, CDR2 ANQGSEA. The CDR3 DNA is TGCAGCGTCAGACAGAGTGGAGACACCATATATTTT. It specifies CSVRQSGDTIYF.

The J gene is TRBJ1-1, the V gene TRBV5-1, with 7 bases lining up with TRBD1. The V segment lost 3 bases and the J segment 1 base; nucleotides outside the gene matches: 15. The CDR3 length is 18 residues. Germline V CDR1 and CDR2: SGHRS, YFSETQ. CDR3 DNA sequence: TGCGCCAGCAGCTCCCATTGGGGTCGAGGGACAGCGAACACTGAAGCTTTCTTT. Its protein is CASSSHWGRGTANTEAFF. Complete variable domain (other parts from reference TRBV5-1 and TRBJ1-1): KAGVTQTPRYLIKTRGQQVTLSCSPISGHRSVSWYQQTPGQGLQFLFEYFSETQRNKGNFPGRFSGRQFSNSRSEMNVSTLELGDSALYLCASSSHWGRGTANTEAFFGQGTRLTVV.

This chain connects TRBV27 to TRBJ2-7; D might be TRBD1 (6 bases). The CDR3 runs to 13 residues. Germline assignment: CDR1 MNHEY and CDR2 SMNVEV (reference sequence). Deletions cut 3 bases from V and 6 bases from J, with 12 bases between. DNA of the CDR3: TGTGCCAGCAGTTTTGGACAGCGCGGCGAGCAGTACTTC. Its protein product is CASSFGQRGEQYF.

This clonotype was detected a few times. V usage is TRBV7-2 and J usage is TRBJ2-1; 11 positions agree with TRBD2. The CDR3 consists of 16 residues. Germline-derived CDR1 and CDR2 are SGHTA and FQGNSA. V trimming: 6 bases; J trimming: 2 bases; junction bases outside the gene matches: 6. For the CDR3, the DNA is TGTGCCAGCAGAGGTAGCGGGGGGGCCCCCTACAATGAGCAGTTCTTC. Its translation: CASRGSGGAPYNEQFF.

This clonotype was counted between two and nine times. A clone one base away is much larger, so this may be a read error. This chain uses TRBV5-1 with TRBJ2-1; the match to TRBD1 covers 9 bases. V trimming: 0 bases; J trimming: 13 bases; junction bases outside the gene matches: 8. CDR1 and CDR2 (germline): SGHRS, YFSETQ. CDR3 length: 14 amino acids. This chain's CDR3 is CASSLGQGGETQFF. The CDR3 region has the DNA TGCGCCAGCAGCTTGGGACAGGGGGGCGAGACCCAGTTCTTC.

This clonotype was observed at least ten times. This chain uses TRBV9 with TRBJ1-1, with D maybe TRBD1 (5 bases). The CDR3 spans 14 residues. Per germline, CDR1 SGDLS and CDR2 YYNGEE. V was pared by 0 bases and J by 5 bases, with 11 bases between. The CDR3 here is CASSVGGGGTEAFF. For the CDR3, the DNA is TGTGCCAGCAGCGTAGGGGGGGGAGGGACTGAAGCTTTCTTT.

V is TRBV5-1 and J is TRBJ2-7; 14 bases agree with TRBD2. Germline CDR1 is SGHRS and CDR2 is YFSETQ. The CDR3 is made up of 18 amino acids. Germline trimming cut 5 bases from V and 0 bases from J; bases unmatched to any gene: 10. The CDR3 protein is CASRGGLAGGHNSYEQYF. The CDR3 DNA sequence: TGCGCCAGCAGAGGCGGACTAGCGGGGGGCCACAACTCCTACGAGCAGTACTTC.

V and J are TRBV7-9 and TRBJ2-1, with D uncertain. The CDR3 length is 15 residues. Germline CDR1 SEHNR, CDR2 FQNEAQ (reference sequence). V lost 3 bases to trimming and J lost 5 bases, with 14 bases between them. CDR3 coding DNA: TGTGCCAGCAGCTTTGGGTTAAACTGGAACAATGAGCAGTTCTTC. It encodes CASSFGLNWNNEQFF.

Many counts were recorded for this clonotype. The rearrangement uses TRBV30 and TRBJ2-4; D unresolved. This CDR3 comprises 13 residues. In germline, CDR1 is GTSNPN, CDR2 SVGIG (reference sequence). Trimming pared 3 bases from V and 6 bases from J, leaving 12 bases between. In DNA, the CDR3 is TGTGCCTGGAGCGGATCTGCGGCAAACATTCAGTACTTC. Amino acids: CAWSGSAANIQYF.

This clonotype was recorded a few times. The chain carries TRBV5-1 and TRBJ2-1; TRBD2 matches at 11 bases. V gave up 4 bases and J gave up 8 bases; unmatched junction bases: 8. Per the germline V gene, CDR1 is SGHRS and CDR2 is YFSETQ. There are 15 residues in the CDR3. CDR3 in DNA: TGCGCCAGCAGCCCCGGGACTAGCGGTGTATATGAGCAGTTCTTC. Its translation is CASSPGTSGVYEQFF.

This clonotype showed up many times. V is TRBV24-1 and J is TRBJ2-1, with 12 positions matching TRBD2. Germline CDR1 KGHDR, CDR2 SFDVKD. The V and J ends lost 3 bases and 7 bases, in that order; junction bases with no gene match: 6. The CDR3 has 16 residues. CDR3 loop: CATSDPSGGGLNEQFF. For the CDR3, the DNA is TGTGCCACCAGTGATCCTAGCGGGGGGGGTTTAAATGAGCAGTTCTTC.

V gene TRBV7-9 combines with J gene TRBJ2-1, with TRBD1 as a possible D gene (6 bases). V was clipped by 1 base and J by 8 bases, with 15 bases between them. CDR1 and CDR2 (germline): SEHNR, FQNEAQ (reference sequence). There are 15 residues in the CDR3. This CDR3 reads CASSLGSVGGDEQFF. CDR3 DNA sequence: TGTGCCAGCAGCTTAGGAAGCGTTGGGGGCGATGAGCAGTTCTTC.

This clonotype occurred many times. This chain links TRBV7-9 with TRBJ2-1; TRBD2 might be the D (6 bases). The V end was cut by 3 bases, the J end by 2 bases, with 8 bases between. CDR3 size: 14 residues. The germline gives CDR1 SEHNR, CDR2 FQNEAQ (reference sequence). This CDR3 is CASSFGSPYNEQFF. DNA for the CDR3: TGTGCCAGCAGCTTCGGGAGTCCCTACAATGAGCAGTTCTTC. Variable domain in full (rest from reference TRBV7-9 and TRBJ2-1): DTGVSQNPRHKITKRGQNVTFRCDPISEHNRLYWYRQTLGQGPEFLTYFQNEAQLEKSRLLSDRFSAERPKGSFSTLEIQRTEQGDSAMYLCASSFGSPYNEQFFGPGTRLTVL.

This clonotype was observed many times. Written as DNA, the CDR3 is TGTGCCATCAGTGAGTCGAAGGGCATTCAGTACTTC. Protein product: CAISESKGIQYF. V usage is TRBV10-3 and J usage is TRBJ2-4, with no clear D. V dropped 0 bases and J dropped 9 bases, with 6 bases sitting between them. The CDR3 is 12 residues long. Germline lookup yields CDR1 ENHRY and CDR2 SYGVKD.

Ten or more counts support this clonotype. The rearrangement uses TRBV29-1 and TRBJ1-2; no clear D gene. The CDR3 spans 14 residues. The V gene lost 6 bases and the J gene lost 4 bases, with 18 bases spanning the gap. The germline gives CDR1 SQVTM, CDR2 ANQGSEA. CDR3 protein: CSVPLRTGRYGYTF. DNA for the CDR3: TGCAGCGTGCCCCTGCGTACGGGTCGCTATGGCTACACCTTC.

This clonotype has a count of ten or more. V usage is TRBV9 and J usage is TRBJ2-1; D is ambiguous. The germline V and J ends were trimmed by 0 bases and 3 bases, with 4 bases remaining between them. CDR3 length: 13 amino acids. CDR1 and CDR2 from the germline V gene are SGDLS and YYNGEE. Here the CDR3 DNA reads TGTGCCAGCAGCGTAGACAGCTACAATGAGCAGTTCTTC. As protein: CASSVDSYNEQFF.

This clonotype showed up many times. V usage is TRBV28 and J usage is TRBJ2-7; TRBD2 might be the D (6 bases). CDR1 MDHEN and CDR2 SYDVKM come from the germline V gene. Trimming cost V 7 bases and J 0 bases, with 19 bases left between them. CDR3 length: 16 amino acids. DNA of the CDR3: TGTGCCAGCATCCCTGGAGTTGGGGGGAGCTCCTACGAGCAGTACTTC. It yields the protein CASIPGVGGSSYEQYF.

This chain connects TRBV27 to TRBJ2-7, with D tentatively TRBD2 (5 bases). The CDR3 totals 15 residues. Germline loops: CDR1 MNHEY, CDR2 SMNVEV (reference sequence). The V end lost 4 bases, the J end lost 5 bases, and 18 bases lay between the germline ends. This CDR3 reads CASSSLQTGWDEQYF. CDR3 bases: TGTGCCAGCAGTTCCCTCCAAACGGGGTGGGACGAGCAGTACTTC.

For this clonotype: A read error may account for a junction end that differs from germline. The J gene is TRBJ2-7, the V gene TRBV27; 9 nucleotides align to TRBD1. Germline CDR1 is MNHEY and CDR2 is SMNVEV (reference sequence). The CDR3 consists of 15 residues. CDR3 DNA: TGTGCCGGCAGTTTAGCCCGGACAGGGGTTTACGAGCAGTACTTC. Protein: CAGSLARTGVYEQYF.

This clonotype appeared many times. The CDR3 reads CASSRQRQETQYF. The DNA for the CDR3 is TGCGCCAGCAGCCGACAGAGGCAAGAGACCCAGTACTTC. The genes are TRBV4-3 and TRBJ2-5, with D possibly matching TRBD1 (5 bases). The CDR3 totals 13 residues. Trimming removed 4 bases at V and 2 bases at J, with 8 bases between. The germline CDR1 and CDR2 sequences are LGHNA and YSLEER.

The rearrangement uses TRBV24-1 and TRBJ1-2; 7 nucleotides line up with TRBD1. The V gene end was trimmed by 6 bases and the J gene end by 5 bases; junction bases not matched to a gene: 5. This CDR3 has 13 amino acids. Germline V CDR1 and CDR2: KGHDR, SFDVKD. CDR3 nucleotide sequence: TGTGCCACCAGTAGGGGGCTTGATTATGGCTACACCTTC. It specifies CATSRGLDYGYTF.

Ten or more counts support this clonotype. The chain employs TRBV20-1 and TRBJ2-7, with D maybe TRBD2 (5 bases). V was shortened by 1 base and J by 4 bases, with 5 bases between the two germline ends. CDR1 and CDR2 from the germline V gene are DFQATT and SNEGSKA (reference sequence). This CDR3 contains 11 residues. As DNA, the CDR3 is TGCAGTGCTAGAGCGGGGTACGAGCAGTACTTC. Its protein is CSARAGYEQYF.

The chain links TRBV5-1 to TRBJ2-1; TRBD2 agrees at 9 bases. The length of the CDR3 is 15 residues. Losses at the gene ends were 4 bases for V and 5 bases for J; bases not matched to a gene: 7. The germline V gene has CDR1 SGHRS and CDR2 YFSETQ. The CDR3 spells CASSEAGGRHNEQFF. In nucleotides, the CDR3 is TGCGCCAGCAGCGAGGCGGGGGGGCGTCACAATGAGCAGTTCTTC.

V gene TRBV18 combines with J gene TRBJ2-1, with D unclear. In germline, CDR1 is KGHSH, CDR2 LQKENI. This CDR3 has 17 amino acids. Trimming shortened V by 2 bases and J by 0 bases, and 14 bases separated the two germline ends. The CDR3 sequence: CASSPAAQDLSYNEQFF. In nucleotides, the CDR3 is TGTGCCAGCTCACCAGCGGCCCAGGACCTCTCCTACAATGAGCAGTTCTTC.

Of note for this clonotype: The CDR3 does not close with the conserved phenylalanine or tryptophan, likely indicating a read error. The chain couples TRBV2 to TRBJ2-1; D is undetermined. Germline V lookup: CDR1 SNHLY, CDR2 FYNNEI. The CDR3 has 13 residues. The CDR3 DNA is TGTGCCAGCAGGGAAGGAGCGACAAATGAGCAGTTCGTC. Its translation: CASREGATNEQFV.

Concerning this clonotype: Possible read error: a much larger clone is one base away. This chain links TRBV11-1 with TRBJ2-3, with D perhaps TRBD2 (6 bases). Germline V gene lookup returns CDR1 SGHAT and CDR2 FQDESV (reference sequence). The CDR3 is 13 amino acids. The V end was cut by 7 bases, the J end by 8 bases, with 16 bases between. The CDR3 sequence: CASTTGVGGTQYF. The CDR3 nucleotides read TGTGCCAGCACCACCGGGGTGGGAGGTACGCAGTATTTT.

This clonotype was recorded at least ten times. The DNA of the CDR3 is TGTGCCAGCAGTCCTTCGGGCCAGACCACCTCCTACAATGAGCAGTTCTTC. This codes for CASSPSGQTTSYNEQFF. V is TRBV7-9 and J is TRBJ2-1; D is unclear. This CDR3 has 17 amino acids. Trimming took 6 bases from V and 0 from J, leaving 18 bases between them. Germline CDR1 is SEHNR and CDR2 is FQNEAQ (reference sequence). Supplemented by reference TRBV7-9 and TRBJ2-1, the full variable domain reads DTGVSQNPRHKITKRGQNVTFRCDPISEHNRLYWYRQTLGQGPEFLTYFQNEAQLEKSRLLSDRFSAERPKGSFSTLEIQRTEQGDSAMYLCASSPSGQTTSYNEQFFGPGTRLTVL.

Many counts were recorded for this clonotype. The chain combines TRBV4-3 with TRBJ1-2, with D unclear. V lost 0 bases, J lost 3 bases, and 5 bases lay in between. The germline V gene encodes CDR1 LGHNA and CDR2 YSLEER. The CDR3 totals 13 residues. This chain's CDR3 is CASSQDIYYGYTF. The CDR3 nucleotides are TGCGCCAGCAGCCAAGACATCTACTATGGCTACACCTTC.

This clonotype was counted many times. J is TRBJ1-4 and V is TRBV7-2; a weak D match, TRBD1 (6 bases). Germline loops: CDR1 SGHTA, CDR2 FQGNSA. The CDR3 contains 16 residues. The V end was cut by 1 base, the J end by 3 bases, with 12 bases between. CDR3 region: CASSLGGRTANEKLFF. The CDR3, as DNA: TGTGCCAGCAGCTTAGGGGGGAGGACAGCTAATGAAAAACTGTTTTTT. The entire variable domain, with the rest obtained from reference TRBV7-2 and TRBJ1-4, is as follows: GAGVSQSPSNKVTEKGKDVELRCDPISGHTALYWYRQSLGQGLEFLIYFQGNSAPDKSGLPSDRFSAERTGGSVSTLTIQRTQQEDSAVYLCASSLGGRTANEKLFFGSGTQLSVL.

This clonotype appeared many times. The chain recombines TRBV28 with TRBJ1-6; 10 nucleotides align to TRBD1. CDR1 and CDR2 from the germline V gene are MDHEN and SYDVKM. Trimming cost V 5 bases and J 9 bases; bases outside gene matches: 7. The CDR3 runs 15 residues. CDR3 DNA: TGTGCCAGCAGTCGGGGGACAGGGGATAGTTCACCCCTCCACTTT. As protein: CASSRGTGDSSPLHF.